Presented here are 24 T cell receptor beta chains from one specimen sequenced in a study of vaccination and CD4 T cells after COVID-19. For these receptors, no antigen is known. Documented treatment: roughly ten-day PBMC culture with coronavirus spike peptide pools or control peptides (ViraFEST assay). Sequenced with the Oncomine TCR Beta short-read assay was DNA taken from cultured CD4+ T cells. TCRdb analysed the PCR reads with MiXCR anew, one entry per CDR3 protein. The sample carries about 14,000 distinct CDR3 sequences, 43% recorded once. The sequencing sample was made of cultured CD4+ T cells from blood. Receptors were obtained from a human donor with COVID-19.

The rearrangement links TRBV28 to TRBJ1-2, with TRBD1 matching 7 bases. CDR1 is MDHEN and CDR2 is SYDVKM in the germline V gene. V was clipped by 6 bases and J by 6 bases; unmatched bases: 13. The CDR3 spans 15 residues. The CDR3 loop is CASSPDLTGRDGYTF. The DNA of the CDR3 is TGTGCCAGCAGCCCGGACCTGACAGGGCGGGATGGCTACACCTTC.

This chain connects TRBV7-9 to TRBJ2-7; D is ambiguous. Germline loops: CDR1 SEHNR, CDR2 FQNEAQ (reference sequence). V was pared by 0 bases and J by 6 bases, with 6 bases between. The CDR3 runs 12 residues. The DNA of the CDR3 is TGTGCCAGCAGCTTAGCGAAAGGCGAGCAGTACTTC. This sequence encodes CASSLAKGEQYF.

The gene calls are TRBV5-4 and TRBJ1-1; a weak D match, TRBD1 (5 bases). The V gene lost 0 bases and the J gene lost 5 bases, with 14 bases spanning the gap. CDR1 is SGHNT, CDR2 YYREEE, per germline (reference sequence). The CDR3 is 15 amino acids. The CDR3 loop reads CASSLGGGVRTEAFF. The DNA for the CDR3 is TGTGCCAGCAGCTTGGGCGGGGGGGTCAGAACTGAAGCTTTCTTT.

The chain combines TRBV7-8 with TRBJ1-2, with 7 bases that match TRBD1. The CDR3 extends over 14 amino acids. The V gene's germline CDR1 is SGHVS and CDR2 FQNEAQ. V gave up 5 bases and J gave up 5 bases; unmatched junction bases: 8. CDR3 sequence: CASSVGQAVYGYTF. The CDR3 nucleotides are TGTGCCAGCAGCGTTGGACAGGCCGTATATGGCTACACCTTC.

Only a few counts were recorded for this clonotype. This rearrangement joins TRBV6-1 to TRBJ1-2, with 7 nucleotides matching TRBD1. Germline V gene data show CDR1 as MNHNS and CDR2 as SASEGT. The CDR3 extends over 14 amino acids. V lost 5 bases, J lost 4 bases, and 7 bases stayed unmatched. In DNA form, the CDR3 reads TGTGCCAGCAGTACGAGTAGACAGGGCTATGGCTACACCTTC. This gives the protein CASSTSRQGYGYTF.

This clonotype was found a few times. The chain links TRBV20-1 to TRBJ1-6; possibly TRBD1 for D (5 bases). CDR1 and CDR2 from the germline V gene are DFQATT and SNEGSKA (reference sequence). V was shortened by 5 bases and J by 0 bases, with 14 bases between the two germline ends. The CDR3 is 16 residues long. CDR3 sequence reads: CSAPQPGSSYNSPLHF. CDR3 coding DNA: TGCAGTGCTCCACAACCAGGGAGCTCCTATAATTCACCCCTCCACTTT.

V and J are TRBV4-2 and TRBJ1-6; 7 nucleotides align to TRBD1. Looked up from germline, CDR1 is LGHNA and CDR2 is YNFKEQ. The CDR3 has 16 amino acids. V dropped 2 bases and J dropped 7; count of bases not matched to a gene: 8. In DNA, the CDR3 is TGTGCCAGCAGCCAACAGGGGGACGTAGAGAATTCACCCCTCCACTTT. Its translation: CASSQQGDVENSPLHF.

The V and J genes are TRBV11-2 and TRBJ1-2, with 7 bases identical to TRBD1. The CDR3 has 13 residues. The germline V gene encodes CDR1 SGHAT and CDR2 FQNNGV. V lost 4 bases, J lost 7 bases, and 6 bases stayed unmatched. CDR3 sequence: CASSWGQSSGYTF. The CDR3 coding sequence is TGTGCCAGCAGCTGGGGACAGAGTAGTGGCTACACCTTC.

CDR3 nucleotide sequence: TGCAGTGCCACACGTGCGGGGGGCTCCTACAATGAGCAGTTCTTC. It codes for CSATRAGGSYNEQFF. This rearrangement joins TRBV20-1 to TRBJ2-1, with 8 bases that match TRBD2. The CDR3 is 15 amino acids. CDR1 is DFQATT, CDR2 SNEGSKA, per germline (reference sequence). The junction had 7 bases not matched to a gene; V was cut back by 6 bases and J by 0 bases.

This clonotype turned up a few times. Because the CDR3's place on the DNA is in doubt, the DNA is left out and the CDR3 is given as listed by TCRdb. The J gene is TRBJ2-7, the V gene TRBV6-4; whether TRBD1, the table's D call, matches the DNA was not checked. The length of the CDR3 is 22 amino acids, counting both ends. Germline V gene sequence: CDR1 MRHNA, CDR2 SNTAGT. The chain's CDR3 is CASSDSGFYLCAWMTDSYEQYF.

The V call is TRBV12-3 or TRBV12-4, the J call TRBJ2-3, with D perhaps being TRBD1 or TRBD2 (6 bases each). Trimming took off 7 bases at V and 4 bases at J, with 12 bases between the two ends. The CDR3 totals 13 residues. CDR3: CASTNGGPDTQYF. The CDR3 DNA is TGTGCCAGCACCAATGGGGGGCCAGATACGCAGTATTTT.

This clonotype occurred a few times. The chain has TRBV27 and TRBJ1-6; D not resolved. Germline-derived CDR1 and CDR2 are MNHEY and SMNVEV (reference sequence). Trimming pared 3 bases from V and 8 bases from J, leaving 14 bases between. The CDR3 length is 15 residues. As DNA, the CDR3 is TGTGCCAGCAGTTTCTCGACGGTCAATTATTCACCCCTCCACTTT. Its translation is CASSFSTVNYSPLHF.

Here the CDR3 reads CASSLELYGYTF. The CDR3 bases are TGTGCCAGCAGCTTAGAACTCTATGGCTACACCTTC. The chain links TRBV7-2 to TRBJ1-2; D remains ambiguous. V was cut by 1 base and J by 4 bases, with 4 bases left in between. This CDR3 has 12 residues. CDR1 and CDR2 (germline): SGHTA, FQGNSA.

The chain couples TRBV6-1 to TRBJ2-3, with 9 nucleotides matching TRBD2. This CDR3 has 16 residues. Germline CDR1 and CDR2: MNHNS and SASEGT. With 5 bases clipped from V and 0 bases from J, the junction kept 6 bases outside the gene matches. The CDR3, as DNA: TGTGCCAGCAGTCCTGTGGCGGGGGGGAGCACAGATACGCAGTATTTT. This encodes CASSPVAGGSTDTQYF.

The rearrangement uses TRBV20-1 and TRBJ1-1, with D hard to call. This CDR3 has 13 amino acids. Deletions cut 4 bases from V and 6 bases from J, with 15 bases between. Per the germline V gene, CDR1 is DFQATT and CDR2 is SNEGSKA (reference sequence). Written as DNA, the CDR3 is TGCAGTGCTACAAGGGCCCCGGCATCTGAAGCTTTCTTT. Its translation: CSATRAPASEAFF.

This chain connects TRBV6-2 or TRBV6-3 to TRBJ2-7; 7 bases fit TRBD2. J was trimmed by 0 bases and V by 4 bases; bases with no gene match: 6. This CDR3 comprises 15 residues. In germline, CDR1 is MNHEY, CDR2 SVGEGT. This CDR3 is CASSSAGYSSYEQYF. The CDR3 region has the DNA TGTGCCAGCAGTTCAGCGGGGTATAGCTCCTACGAGCAGTACTTC.

The chain links TRBV20-1 to TRBJ1-1; no clear D. The CDR3 length is 10 residues. V dropped 6 bases and J dropped 11 bases, with 13 bases sitting between them. Per germline, CDR1 DFQATT and CDR2 SNEGSKA (reference sequence). CDR3 residues: CSAFLGEAFF. CDR3 bases: TGCAGTGCCTTTCTCGGAGAGGCTTTCTTT.

The gene calls are TRBV6-2 or TRBV6-3 and TRBJ1-5; no firm D call. The CDR3 loop spans 15 amino acids. Germline V gene sequence: CDR1 MNHEY, CDR2 SVGEGT. Deletions cut 8 bases from V and 0 bases from J, with 14 bases between. Here the CDR3 reads CASGLSGFSNQPQHF. The DNA of the CDR3 is TGTGCCAGCGGGCTCTCAGGATTTAGCAATCAGCCCCAGCATTTT.

The V gene is TRBV5-6, the J gene TRBJ2-5; D is unclear. Per germline, CDR1 SGHDT and CDR2 YYEEEE. Trimming shortened V by 1 base and J by 0 bases, and 10 bases separated the two germline ends. CDR3 length equals 15 residues. The CDR3 DNA follows: TGTGCCAGCAGCTTGTTGCAGGCCTACCAAGAGACCCAGTACTTC. Translation gives CASSLLQAYQETQYF.

This clonotype was counted only a few times. CDR3 sequence reads: CAISGTSGGNTGELFF. The CDR3 coding sequence is TGTGCCATCAGTGGCACTAGCGGGGGAAACACCGGGGAGCTGTTTTTT. The chain combines TRBV10-3 with TRBJ2-2; 11 nucleotides match TRBD2. CDR3 length: 16 residues. The junction had 3 bases not matched to a gene; V was cut back by 4 bases and J by 2 bases. In germline, CDR1 is ENHRY, CDR2 SYGVKD.

The table lists this clonotype with a few counts. This sequence joins TRBV6-5 and TRBJ2-7; 9 nucleotides line up with TRBD2. Germline loops: CDR1 MNHEY, CDR2 SVGAGI. The CDR3 extends over 15 amino acids. The V and J ends lost 0 bases and 3 bases, in that order; junction bases with no gene match: 3. CDR3 in DNA: TGTGCCAGCAGTTACTCGACTAGCGGAGACTACGAGCAGTACTTC. Translation gives CASSYSTSGDYEQYF.

This clonotype has a handful of counts. The chain uses TRBV20-1 and TRBJ2-4; the D gene is possibly TRBD1 (6 bases). Germline-derived CDR1 and CDR2 are DFQATT and SNEGSKA (reference sequence). V lost 3 bases and J lost 5, with 11 bases in between. The CDR3 runs 13 residues. The DNA for the CDR3 is TGCAGTGCTAGGAGTAGGACAGAAAACATTCAGTACTTC. Amino acids: CSARSRTENIQYF.

The CDR3 coding sequence is TGTGCCAGCAGTTTATATCCCCCCCGAGTAGGGGGAGGAAACACCATATATTTT. Translating gives CASSLYPPRVGGGNTIYF. J is TRBJ1-3 and V is TRBV28, with TRBD1 as a possible D gene (6 bases). The CDR3 sequence is 18 residues long. Germline loops: CDR1 MDHEN, CDR2 SYDVKM. The ends were cut back, 1 base at V and 4 bases at J, with 20 bases in the middle.

This sequence joins TRBV18 and TRBJ1-1, with D unclear. This CDR3 region has 15 residues. The germline CDR1 and CDR2 sequences are KGHSH and LQKENI. Trimming cost V 6 bases and J 4 bases, with 18 bases left between them. The CDR3 DNA follows: TGTGCCAGCTCCCGTAACCAAAAGAGTGGCACTGAAGCTTTCTTT. It is translated as CASSRNQKSGTEAFF.